Presented here are 3 T cell receptor beta chains from one specimen sequenced in a study of T cells in women clearing cervical HPV infection. Assay: immunoSEQ multiplex PCR; the TCRdb copy retains only in-frame clones and omits some. The table lists roughly 42,000 clones. Sequencing input: blood buffy coat. Receptors originate from a woman between 18 and 70 years old with a cervical HPV16 infection that either progressed to CIN3+ or cleared (not recorded which).

For this clone: The read falls 3 residues short of the CDR3 end, and the missing part is taken from the germline J gene. This chain connects TRBV5-1 to TRBJ2-3; D might be TRBD1 (6 bases). V lost 2 bases and J 0 bases, leaving 10 bases between the germline ends. The CDR3 length is 15 residues. Germline-derived CDR1 and CDR2 are SGHRS and YFSETQ. The CDR3 loop is CASSFRGTSTDTQYF. The DNA read from the CDR3 is TGCGCCAGCAGCTTTAGGGGGACCAGCACAGATACG.

A remark on this clone: The read falls 3 residues short of the CDR3 end, and the missing part is taken from the germline J gene. The chain carries TRBV7-6 and TRBJ2-1; D is unresolved. This CDR3 region has 14 residues. Trimming stripped 1 base from V and 3 bases from J, with 7 bases between. Germline lookup yields CDR1 SGHVS and CDR2 FNYEAQ. CDR3 residues: CASSLEGNYNEQFF. Partial CDR3 DNA: TGTGCCAGCAGCTTAGAAGGCAACTACAATGAG.

Of note for this clone: With the read ending 3 residues before the CDR3 end, the germline J gene is used to fill in that end. The gene calls are TRBV4-1 and TRBJ2-5; no reliable D call. V was trimmed by 4 bases and J by 7 bases, leaving 19 bases between them. Germline-derived CDR1 and CDR2 are MGHRA and YSYEKL. The CDR3 length is 15 residues. The covered CDR3 bases are TGCGCCAGCAGCCGAGCGCACGCACCAAGAGGGACC. It translates to CASSRAHAPRGT. The entire CDR3 reads CASSRAHAPRGTQYF.